This section outlines one T cell receptor beta chain sequence together with its context. Its binding antigen is unknown. Within one base of it there is no much larger clone, and no base qualities were kept. This sample is drawn from a study of T cells after yellow fever vaccination (dated by TCRdb to between 2018 and 2021). Some background on the complete study: The SMART-Seq v4 Ultra Low Input RNA kit was used to prepare libraries from fractions with low cell numbers. To track T-cell clones before and after primary and booster YFV17D yellow fever vaccination, bulk TCR alpha and beta repertoires were sequenced longitudinally. Two healthy male donors, one aged 18 to 30 and one aged 30 to 39 years, were included in the cohort. Blood was drawn at multiple timepoints before and after primary and secondary immunization, with bulk PBMC replicates and cell subsets isolated.

The sample's treatment or condition label, in plain terms: live attenuated yellow fever vaccine strain. At each blood-draw timepoint, two biological replicates of bulk PBMCs were collected. A standard Ficoll-Paque protocol was used to isolate PBMCs from peripheral blood. TriZol was used to extract RNA from bulk PBMCs, CD4 and CD8 fractions, and dextramer-positive and dextramer-negative fractions. Sequenced using an Illumina NovaSeq 6000. TCR cDNA was made using 5'RACE template switching, a step that added a universal primer site and unique molecular identifiers. Priming of cDNA synthesis was performed from both the TCR alpha and TCR beta constant segments. Library amplification used two PCR steps, and the second PCR step added sample barcodes and sequencing adapters. Libraries were sequenced on Illumina HiSeq 2500 (2x100 bp) or NovaSeq (2x150 bp). As for the authors' bioinformatics: MIGEC was used to demultiplex reads and collapse the reads into UMI consensus sequences, and MiXCR was used for V(D)J alignment. Vaccine-responding clonotypes were defined with edgeR using replicate PBMC samples, requiring FDR below 0.01 and a log2 fold change above 5 up to day 15. Each bulk clonotype was labeled CD4 or CD8 based on which sequenced repertoire, CD4 or CD8, contained the clonotype at higher abundance. The public reads were run again by TCRdb, first through fastp at Q25 and then through MiXCR, and only productive beta chains were kept. Rows with a matching CDR3 protein are joined into one entry that keeps the most common DNA and genes. The V and J calls here are based on TCRdb, not the publication. The sample profile shows more than 300,000 distinct CDR3 sequences; 3.5% to 4.5% of them were found once. Approximately 20% of the sample rests with the top ten.

From the cysteine through the phenylalanine, the CDR3 covers 14 amino acids. Only the CDR3 DNA is retained, 42 bases long and in frame from the first base. The germline V gene sets CDR1 to SGHRS and CDR2 to YFSETQ. At the junction V is shortened by 6 bases and J by 6 bases; bases outside the gene matches: 5. Summary of the overall study and its limitations: Most clones expanded after primary vaccination were re-detected after the booster (just under 97% of CD4 and around 88% of CD8), suggesting broad memory maintenance. Compared with the primary T-cell response, the secondary T-cell response was weaker but faster, peaking on day 5 rather than day 15. Because only a couple of donors were included in the study, the extent to which the findings can be generalized is limited. Because abundant contaminating clonotypes from the bulk population could be contained in FACS-sorted repertoires, computational filtering was required. A small fraction of clonotypes appeared in both the CD4 and CD8 compartments, likely as a result of convergent recombination.

The sequenced sample was PBMCs, obtained 15 days after the yellow fever booster vaccination. This receptor chain uses TRBV5-1 and TRBJ2-1; TRBD1 agrees with 11 junctional bases. This sequence was found in a man in his late teens or twenties who received the YFV17D yellow fever vaccine. The DNA is as follows: TGCGCCAGCAACACCGGGACAGGGGGCAATGAGCAGTTCTTC. Its product reads: CASNTGTGGNEQFF.